The rows below give T cell receptor beta chains drawn from one sample of a study of a mutant IDH1 vaccine in newly diagnosed glioma. No antigen is known for these receptors. The repertoire was sequenced with immunoSEQ multiplex PCR; TCRdb's copy has only in-frame clones and lacks some. The data hold tens of thousands of clones, with roughly 79% observed a single time. This specimen consisted of PBMCs, obtained from a glioma patient whose treatment included an IDH1 peptide vaccine. These receptors came from a woman aged 40 to 50 with glioma. Some clones in this sample may be carry-over from other donors' samples. Each CDR3 is given with its conserved first and last residue. Fields, in order: CDR3 DNA, CDR3 protein, clone size, V gene, J gene, D gene. The D gene is left open where the match is weak. The listing skips clone size in some rows; elsewhere it reads once, few, many or a size class.

CDR3 DNA: TGTGCCCGGAACGAAACAGGGGCGTGCAATCAGCCCCAGCATTTT
CDR3 protein: CARNETGACNQPQHF
clone size: .
V gene: TRBV27
J gene: TRBJ1-5
D gene: TRBD1

CDR3 DNA: TGTGCCAGCCTAGGACAGTTGAACACTGAAGCTTTCTTT
CDR3 protein: CASLGQLNTEAFF
clone size: .
V gene: TRBV7-9
J gene: TRBJ1-1
D gene: .

CDR3 DNA: TGTGCCAGCTCTTCGGGACAGGGGGCCTCGAACACCGGGGAGCTGTTTTTT
CDR3 protein: CASSSGQGASNTGELFF
clone size: .
V gene: TRBV2
J gene: TRBJ2-2
D gene: TRBD1

CDR3 DNA: TGTGCCAGCAGCCGCCGGGACAGGCCCTATTCACCCCTCCACTTT
CDR3 protein: CASSRRDRPYSPLHF
clone size: .
V gene: TRBV5-4
J gene: TRBJ1-6
D gene: TRBD1

CDR3 DNA: TGTGCCAGCAGTTCAAGCCTCCAGAACAGGGTTTATAATTCACCCCTCCACTTT
CDR3 protein: CASSSSLQNRVYNSPLHF
clone size: .
V gene: TRBV27
J gene: TRBJ1-6
D gene: .

CDR3 DNA: TGTGCCAGTAGTATGTGGGAGGACAGGGGGAACACTGAAGCTTTCTTT
CDR3 protein: CASSMWEDRGNTEAFF
clone size: .
V gene: TRBV19
J gene: TRBJ1-1
D gene: TRBD1

CDR3 DNA: TGTGCCAGCAGCGCGTCTAGCGGGGGGTTGGTAAATGAGCAGTTCTTC
CDR3 protein: CASSASSGGLVNEQFF
clone size: .
V gene: TRBV9
J gene: TRBJ2-1
D gene: TRBD2

CDR3 DNA: TGTGCCAGCAGCGTTTTTTATAGCGATACGCAGTATTTT
CDR3 protein: CASSVFYSDTQYF
clone size: .
V gene: TRBV9
J gene: TRBJ2-3
D gene: .

CDR3 DNA: TGTGCCACCAGAGGGACAGGGGGCGACTACGAGCAGTACTTC
CDR3 protein: CATRGTGGDYEQYF
clone size: .
V gene: TRBV15
J gene: TRBJ2-7
D gene: TRBD1

CDR3 DNA: TGTGCCGGGGGGGGAGGGCAGAAGGAGACCCAGTACTTC
CDR3 protein: CAGGGGQKETQYF
clone size: .
V gene: TRBV10-3
J gene: TRBJ2-5
D gene: TRBD2

CDR3 DNA: TGTGCTAGTGGTTTGGGGTATAGCACAGATACGCAGTATTTT
CDR3 protein: CASGLGYSTDTQYF
clone size: once
V gene: TRBV12-5
J gene: TRBJ2-3
D gene: .

CDR3 DNA: TGTGCCAGCAGCTTAGGCCATTACACTGAAGCTTTCTTT
CDR3 protein: CASSLGHYTEAFF
clone size: .
V gene: TRBV7-6
J gene: TRBJ1-1
D gene: .

CDR3 DNA: TGTGCCAGCAGTTTGCGGCAGGTGGGACCCTATGGCTACACCTTC
CDR3 protein: CASSLRQVGPYGYTF
clone size: .
V gene: TRBV27
J gene: TRBJ1-2
D gene: .

CDR3 DNA: TGTGCCAGCAGTCGGACAGTAGATGAAGCTTTCTTT
CDR3 protein: CASSRTVDEAFF
clone size: .
V gene: TRBV6-5
J gene: TRBJ1-1
D gene: .

CDR3 DNA: TGTGCCAGCAGTGAAGCGTGGGAGAGCAATCAGCCCCAGCATTTT
CDR3 protein: CASSEAWESNQPQHF
clone size: .
V gene: TRBV2
J gene: TRBJ1-5
D gene: .

CDR3 DNA: TGTGCCAGCAGCCAGGGGGGAAGGGGCACTGAAGCTTTCTTT
CDR3 protein: CASSQGGRGTEAFF
clone size: .
V gene: TRBV7-6
J gene: TRBJ1-1
D gene: TRBD1

CDR3 DNA: TGTGCCAGCAGCCTACCAATCGGACGGGGCTCTGGAAACACCATATATTTT
CDR3 protein: CASSLPIGRGSGNTIYF
clone size: .
V gene: TRBV7-2
J gene: TRBJ1-3
D gene: .